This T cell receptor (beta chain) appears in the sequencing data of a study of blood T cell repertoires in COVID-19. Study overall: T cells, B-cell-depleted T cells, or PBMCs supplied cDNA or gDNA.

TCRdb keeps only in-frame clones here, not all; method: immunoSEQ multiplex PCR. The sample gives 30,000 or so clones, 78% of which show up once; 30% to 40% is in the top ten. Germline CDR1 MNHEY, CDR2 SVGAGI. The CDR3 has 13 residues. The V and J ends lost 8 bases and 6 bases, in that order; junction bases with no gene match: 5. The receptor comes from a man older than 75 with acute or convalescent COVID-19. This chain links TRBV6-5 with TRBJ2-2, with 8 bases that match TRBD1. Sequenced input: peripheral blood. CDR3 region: CASARGLAGELFF. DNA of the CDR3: TGTGCCAGCGCCAGGGGGCTGGCCGGGGAGCTGTTTTTT.